This TCR beta chain appears in the sequencing data of a study of T cell responses to AZD1222 COVID-19 vaccine. Profiling relied on immunoSEQ multiplex PCR, and the TCRdb table lists in-frame clones only, not all of them. The table shows under 150,000 clones, with over 90% occurring only once. V shed 5 bases and J shed 7 bases, with 14 bases lying between them. Germline V gene data show CDR1 as SEHNR and CDR2 as FQNEAQ (reference sequence). This CDR3 comprises 13 residues. To note about this clone: Antigen specificity is unknown.

Points from the study as a whole: A reported finding is that nearly half of spike-specific TCRs target unmutated variant regions. The donors showed a predominance of white British ancestry and of females, with possible underestimation of clonal diversity.

The analysis combined second doses at about 4 or about 12 weeks. The chain carries TRBV7-9 and TRBJ1-2; D gene uncertain. The sample was peripheral blood, taken 28 days after the second AZD1222 dose. The clonotype comes from an adult who received the AZD1222 COVID-19 vaccine. The CDR3 DNA reads as TGTGCCAGCAGCGCACAATCCCGCCTTGGCTACACCTTC. Translation gives CASSAQSRLGYTF.